These 31 T cell receptor beta chains were sequenced from one sample in a study of T cells in Graves' hyperthyroidism and ophthalmopathy. Amplification of TCR beta CDR3 regions used RNA as the template. First-round RT-PCR targeting the TCR CDR3 was performed with the HTBI primer set. TCRdb processed the multiplex PCR reads anew with MiXCR; each CDR3 protein has one entry. The table lists roughly 650,000 distinct CDR3 sequences, more than 15% of them singletons. The material sequenced was blood. The receptors stem from a woman aged 35 to 49 with Graves' ophthalmopathy.

This clonotype occurred many times. The CDR3 nucleotides read TGTGCCAGCAGCAACGATCTAGCGGGGGGGGGAGGGACCCAGTACTTC. Translating it yields CASSNDLAGGGGTQYF. The V call is TRBV7-8, the J call TRBJ2-5; 12 positions agree with TRBD2. Trimming removed 5 bases from V and 7 bases from J; junction bases left unmatched: 11. CDR1 and CDR2 (germline): SGHVS, FQNEAQ. The CDR3 contains 16 residues. Drawing the rest from reference TRBV7-8 and TRBJ2-5, the complete variable domain is GAGVSQSPRYKVAKRGQDVALRCDPISGHVSLFWYQQALGQGPEFLTYFQNEAQLDKSGLPSDRFFAERPEGSVSTLKIQRTQQEDSAVYLCASSNDLAGGGGTQYFGPGTRLLVL.

This clonotype was counted at least ten times. V gene TRBV6-2 or TRBV6-3 combines with J gene TRBJ2-3, with TRBD1 matching 7 bases. After removal of 5 bases from V and 0 bases from J, the junction contained 2 bases not matched to a gene. The CDR3 runs to 14 residues. Per the germline V gene, CDR1 is MNHEY and CDR2 is SVGEGT. This CDR3 is CASSPTGSTDTQYF. DNA of the CDR3: TGTGCCAGCAGTCCGACAGGGAGCACAGATACGCAGTATTTT.

Ten or more counts support this clonotype. The CDR3 DNA reads TGCAGTGCTACAGGGTACAATGAGCAGTTCTTC. It is translated as CSATGYNEQFF. The J gene is TRBJ2-1, the V gene TRBV20-1; perhaps TRBD1 as D (5 bases). V was trimmed by 4 bases and J by 4 bases, leaving 5 bases between them. The germline CDR1 and CDR2 sequences are DFQATT and SNEGSKA (reference sequence). The CDR3 extends over 11 amino acids.

This chain uses TRBV30 with TRBJ1-1, with D possibly being TRBD1 (5 bases). The CDR3 extends over 12 amino acids. The V gene lost 2 bases and the J gene lost 3 bases, with 7 bases spanning the gap. Per the germline V gene, CDR1 is GTSNPN and CDR2 is SVGIG (reference sequence). CDR3 bases: TGTGCCTGGAGTAGGGGCTACACTGAAGCTTTCTTT. It codes for CAWSRGYTEAFF.

V gene TRBV7-9 combines with J gene TRBJ2-3; D is perhaps TRBD1 or TRBD2 (6 bases each). Between the trimmed V and J ends, which lost 5 bases and 3 bases, there was a span of 15 bases. The CDR3 runs to 15 residues. The germline V gene encodes CDR1 SEHNR and CDR2 FQNEAQ (reference sequence). The CDR3 here is CASSRIGGSTDTQYF. The CDR3 DNA sequence: TGTGCCAGCAGCAGAATAGGGGGGTCTACAGATACGCAGTATTTT. The full variable domain, with the rest looked up from reference TRBV7-9 and TRBJ2-3, is DTGVSQNPRHKITKRGQNVTFRCDPISEHNRLYWYRQTLGQGPEFLTYFQNEAQLEKSRLLSDRFSAERPKGSFSTLEIQRTEQGDSAMYLCASSRIGGSTDTQYFGPGTRLTVL.

CDR3 nucleotide sequence: TGTGCCAGCAGCCGCGGCATCTCTGGAAACACCATATATTTT. Translating gives CASSRGISGNTIYF. The chain is built from TRBV3-1 and TRBJ1-3; D gene ambiguous. Looked up from germline, CDR1 is LGHDT and CDR2 is YNNKEL (reference sequence). The CDR3 covers 14 residues. V dropped 4 bases and J dropped 0 bases, with 7 bases sitting between them.

The CDR3 nucleotides read TGTGCCAGCAGCTTTCAGGTCCTGGGGGCGGGATATGGCTACACCTTC. It is translated as CASSFQVLGAGYGYTF. J is TRBJ1-2 and V is TRBV7-8; D might be TRBD1 (6 bases). Germline assignment: CDR1 SGHVS and CDR2 FQNEAQ. V was pared by 3 bases and J by 5 bases, with 19 bases between. CDR3 size: 16 residues.

The J gene is TRBJ1-3, the V gene TRBV5-1, with 8 bases that match TRBD1. The CDR3 extends over 16 amino acids. V lost 0 bases and J lost 4; bases outside the gene matches: 6. The germline V gene encodes CDR1 SGHRS and CDR2 YFSETQ. The CDR3 reads CASSLAGTGYGNTIYF. CDR3 DNA: TGCGCCAGCAGCTTGGCCGGGACAGGTTACGGAAACACCATATATTTT.

This clonotype appeared many times. The V and J genes are TRBV18 and TRBJ1-1, with D possibly TRBD1 on 6 matching bases. Germline values: CDR1 KGHSH, CDR2 LQKENI. CDR3 size: 14 residues. V was shortened by 4 bases and J by 1 base, with 10 bases between the two germline ends. CDR3 DNA: TGTGCCAGCTCACGGGGGACACCGAACACTGAAGCTTTCTTT. This codes for CASSRGTPNTEAFF. Complete variable domain (other parts from reference TRBV18 and TRBJ1-1): NAGVMQNPRHLVRRRGQEARLRCSPMKGHSHVYWYRQLPEEGLKFMVYLQKENIIDESGMPKERFSAEFPKEGPSILRIQQVVRGDSAAYFCASSRGTPNTEAFFGQGTRLTVV.

In its sample, this clonotype was seen many times. V usage is TRBV20-1 and J usage is TRBJ2-1; maybe TRBD2 (6 bases). V was trimmed by 1 base and J by 10 bases, leaving 17 bases between them. CDR1 and CDR2 from the germline V gene are DFQATT and SNEGSKA (reference sequence). This CDR3 spans 14 amino acids. The CDR3 DNA is TGCAGTGCTAGAGGAAAACAAGTAGCGGTCGAGCAGTTCTTC. Translation: CSARGKQVAVEQFF.

This clonotype was detected a few times. The chain links TRBV15 to TRBJ1-1; maybe TRBD1 (6 bases). Germline V gives CDR1 LNHNV, CDR2 YYDKDF (reference sequence). The CDR3 is 18 residues long. Between the trimmed V and J ends, which lost 0 bases and 2 bases, there was a span of 19 bases. The CDR3: CATSRDFRQGQTNTEAFF. The CDR3 nucleotides read TGTGCCACCAGCAGAGATTTCCGTCAAGGACAGACTAACACTGAAGCTTTCTTT.

This chain uses TRBV20-1 with TRBJ2-2; 11 bases agree with TRBD1. CDR3 length equals 17 residues. The germline V gene encodes CDR1 DFQATT and CDR2 SNEGSKA (reference sequence). The V segment lost 3 bases and the J segment 4 bases; nucleotides outside the gene matches: 10. The CDR3 protein is CSARARTGGITTGELFF. The CDR3 DNA sequence: TGCAGTGCTAGGGCCCGGACAGGGGGCATCACCACCGGGGAGCTGTTTTTT.

This clonotype has a count of ten or more. The chain joins TRBV20-1 to TRBJ2-7, with TRBD1 matching 11 bases. The CDR3 covers 13 residues. CDR1 is DFQATT, CDR2 SNEGSKA, per germline (reference sequence). J gave up 6 bases and V 1 base, and 2 bases lay outside the gene matches. This CDR3 is CSARVGQGGEQYF. The CDR3 DNA sequence: TGCAGTGCTAGAGTGGGACAGGGGGGCGAGCAGTACTTC.

This chain uses TRBV29-1 with TRBJ2-7; D not certain. Looked up from germline, CDR1 is SQVTM and CDR2 is ANQGSEA. V was trimmed by 4 bases and J by 2 bases, leaving 12 bases between them. This CDR3 has 13 residues. In DNA, the CDR3 is TGCAGCGTTGCGCGTCAGCTAGCCTACGAGCAGTACTTC. Protein product: CSVARQLAYEQYF.

This chain joins TRBV15 and TRBJ2-3; the match to TRBD2 covers 12 bases. Unmatched junction bases numbered 4, after V lost 4 bases and J lost 2 bases. Germline V gives CDR1 LNHNV, CDR2 YYDKDF (reference sequence). CDR3 length equals 16 residues. The CDR3 reads CATSTRTSGITDTQYF. In nucleotides, the CDR3 is TGTGCCACCAGCACGAGGACTAGCGGGATCACAGATACGCAGTATTTT.

Regarding this clonotype: This sequence may be a read error, since a much larger clone differs from it by one base. The gene calls are TRBV10-3 and TRBJ2-5; D possibly corresponds to TRBD1 (6 bases). V was clipped by 3 bases and J by 14 bases, with 16 bases between them. The CDR3 totals 12 residues. The germline gives CDR1 ENHRY, CDR2 SYGVKD. In DNA, the CDR3 is TGTGCCATCAGTGAAATGGGACAAAAAGCCTACTTC. Translated, it gives CAISEMGQKAYF.

There are many counts of this clonotype. The chain recombines TRBV2 with TRBJ1-2, with D unresolved. This CDR3 is built from 12 residues. Deletions cut 0 bases from V and 7 bases from J, with 6 bases between. Germline CDR1 and CDR2: SNHLY and FYNNEI. CDR3 coding DNA: TGTGCCAGCAGTGAAGCGCTAGGTGGCTACACCTTC. Residues: CASSEALGGYTF.

This clonotype was counted many times. The V and J genes are TRBV2 and TRBJ2-7; no clear D gene. This CDR3 contains 10 residues. CDR1 is SNHLY and CDR2 is FYNNEI in the germline V gene. Between the trimmed V and J ends, which lost 7 bases and 4 bases, there was a span of 5 bases. The CDR3: CASIGYEQYF. In nucleotides, the CDR3 is TGTGCCAGCATCGGATACGAGCAGTACTTC.

This clonotype was counted many times. CDR3 in amino acids: CASSLGQGALGEQYF. The CDR3 nucleotides read TGTGCCAGCAGTCTAGGGCAGGGGGCGCTGGGCGAGCAGTACTTC. The chain uses TRBV28 and TRBJ2-7, with 8 bases lining up with TRBD1. The length of the CDR3 is 15 residues. V dropped 5 bases and J dropped 6; count of bases not matched to a gene: 12. CDR1 MDHEN and CDR2 SYDVKM come from the germline V gene.

This clonotype occurred a few times. This chain joins TRBV14 and TRBJ1-1; D may be TRBD1 (5 bases). With 7 bases removed from V and 1 base from J, the gap between germline ends came to 10 bases. This CDR3 has 13 amino acids. Germline V gene data show CDR1 as SGHDN and CDR2 as FVKESK. This chain's CDR3 is CASTRRGNTEAFF. DNA for the CDR3: TGTGCCAGCACCCGTAGGGGGAACACTGAAGCTTTCTTT.

This clonotype was detected only a few times. The rearrangement uses TRBV5-1 and TRBJ2-3; the D is unclear. Germline lookup yields CDR1 SGHRS and CDR2 YFSETQ. Trimming cost V 4 bases and J 1 base, with 16 bases left between them. The CDR3 runs 16 residues. The CDR3: CASSLPPGSRTDTQYF. The CDR3 coding sequence is TGCGCCAGCAGCCTCCCGCCTGGGTCACGCACAGATACGCAGTATTTT.

This clonotype was seen repeatedly, ten times or more. The V call is TRBV20-1, the J call TRBJ2-1; D not certain. CDR3 length: 11 amino acids. V was pared by 0 bases and J by 10 bases, with 7 bases between. Germline lookup yields CDR1 DFQATT and CDR2 SNEGSKA (reference sequence). Written as DNA, the CDR3 is TGCAGTGCTAGAGATCTCGGGGAGCAGTTCTTC. Translating it yields CSARDLGEQFF.

This chain joins TRBV2 and TRBJ2-1; TRBD2 agrees at 7 bases. Germline V gives CDR1 SNHLY, CDR2 FYNNEI. Trimming at V came to 6 bases and at J to 5 bases, leaving 10 bases not matched to a gene. This CDR3 comprises 15 residues. Written as DNA, the CDR3 is TGTGCCAGCAGCCTGGCCGCGGGGGTCCACAATGAGCAGTTCTTC. Translation: CASSLAAGVHNEQFF.

This clonotype has ten or more counts. The V gene is TRBV2, the J gene TRBJ2-3; 13 nucleotides align to TRBD2. The germline V gene has CDR1 SNHLY and CDR2 FYNNEI. CDR3 length equals 17 residues. V lost 2 bases, J lost 4 bases, and 6 bases stayed unmatched. Here the CDR3 DNA reads TGTGCCAGCAGTGAAAGGACTAGCGGGAGATGGGCAGATACGCAGTATTTT. Translated: CASSERTSGRWADTQYF.

The table lists this clonotype with many counts. This chain connects TRBV27 to TRBJ2-1; 12 positions match TRBD2. Germline trimming cut 9 bases from V and 7 bases from J; bases unmatched to any gene: 7. The germline V gene encodes CDR1 MNHEY and CDR2 SMNVEV (reference sequence). The CDR3 spans 14 residues. The DNA of the CDR3 is TGTGCCAGTTACAGGACTAGCGGGGTGAATGAGCAGTTCTTC. This encodes CASYRTSGVNEQFF.

Note on this clonotype: With a much larger clone just one base away, this may be a read error. The J gene is TRBJ2-7, the V gene TRBV6-2 or TRBV6-3; the D gene is possibly TRBD2 (6 bases). This CDR3 has 14 residues. Per germline, CDR1 MNHEY and CDR2 SVGEGT. Trimming took off 4 bases at V and 8 bases at J, with 18 bases between the two ends. CDR3 in DNA: TGTGCCAGCAGTTCCCCGCGGGGTAGTGTCCAGCAGTACTTC. Its protein product is CASSSPRGSVQQYF.

As concerns this clonotype: A much larger clone lies a single base off, so this may be a read error. The CDR3 does not close with the conserved phenylalanine or tryptophan, likely indicating a read error. The CDR3 nucleotides are TGTGCCAGCAGTTTACGTGGCGGGGGCTCCTACGAGCAGTACTCC. This sequence encodes CASSLRGGGSYEQYS. The chain links TRBV12-3 or TRBV12-4 to TRBJ2-7; TRBD2 matches at 7 bases. The CDR3 has 15 residues. Trimming removed 2 bases from V and 0 bases from J; junction bases left unmatched: 4.

At least ten counts were recorded for this clonotype. This rearrangement joins TRBV11-2 to TRBJ2-1; no clear D gene. Germline-derived CDR1 and CDR2 are SGHAT and FQNNGV. The V end lost 3 bases, the J end lost 8 bases, and 8 bases lay between the germline ends. CDR3 size: 12 residues. CDR3 coding DNA: TGTGCCAGCAGCTTCACCCAAGATGAGCAGTTCTTC. This sequence encodes CASSFTQDEQFF.

This clonotype was seen repeatedly, ten times or more. The chain couples TRBV5-1 to TRBJ2-5, with 11 bases matching TRBD1. V dropped 4 bases and J dropped 4; count of bases not matched to a gene: 6. Per the germline V gene, CDR1 is SGHRS and CDR2 is YFSETQ. This CDR3 has 15 amino acids. This chain's CDR3 is CASSLDRGHRETQYF. The CDR3 DNA is TGCGCCAGCAGCCTGGACAGGGGGCATCGAGAGACCCAGTACTTC.

This clonotype showed up just a few times. An end of the junction differs from the germline gene, which may be a read error. This chain joins TRBV28 and TRBJ2-7, with TRBD2 identical over 7 bases. The length of the CDR3 is 13 residues. Germline V CDR1 and CDR2: MDHEN, SYDVKM. Here the CDR3 reads CAGSSGGAYEQYF. In DNA form, the CDR3 reads TGTGCCGGCAGTTCGGGAGGCGCCTACGAGCAGTACTTC.

This chain links TRBV3-1 with TRBJ2-5; the D gene is possibly TRBD1 (5 bases). Germline lookup yields CDR1 LGHDT and CDR2 YNNKEL (reference sequence). The CDR3 covers 17 residues. Trimming removed 2 bases at V and 2 bases at J, with 18 bases between. For the CDR3, the DNA is TGTGCCAGCAGCCAAACCGAGACGACAGTTCTTCAAGAGACCCAGTACTTC. Protein product: CASSQTETTVLQETQYF.